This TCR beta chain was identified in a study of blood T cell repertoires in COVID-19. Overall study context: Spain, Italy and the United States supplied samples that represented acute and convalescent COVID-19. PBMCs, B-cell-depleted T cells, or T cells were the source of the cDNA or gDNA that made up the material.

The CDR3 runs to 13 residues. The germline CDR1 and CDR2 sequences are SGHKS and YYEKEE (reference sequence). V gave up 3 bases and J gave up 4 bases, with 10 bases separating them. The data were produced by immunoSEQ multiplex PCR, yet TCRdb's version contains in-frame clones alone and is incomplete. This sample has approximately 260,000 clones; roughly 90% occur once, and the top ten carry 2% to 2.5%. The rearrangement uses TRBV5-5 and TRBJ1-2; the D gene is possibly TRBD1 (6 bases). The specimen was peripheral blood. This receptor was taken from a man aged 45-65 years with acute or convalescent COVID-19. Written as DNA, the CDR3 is TGTGCCAGCAGCTCGGGGGGGGCCTATGGCTACACCTTC. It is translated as CASSSGGAYGYTF. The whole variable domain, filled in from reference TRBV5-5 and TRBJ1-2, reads DAGVTQSPTHLIKTRGQQVTLRCSPISGHKSVSWYQQVLGQGPQFIFQYYEKEERGRGNFPDRFSARQFPNYSSELNVNALLLGDSALYLCASSSGGAYGYTFGSGTRLTVV.